The 21 T cell receptor beta chains listed next were all sequenced from one sample in a study of identical twins. MiXCR, applied by TCRdb to the 5' RACE reads, yields one record per CDR3 protein. The table lists roughly 240,000 distinct CDR3 sequences, approximately 7.3% of them singletons. These data were also reused for a study on yellow fever vaccine responses in identical twins.

Sequencing was done on a sample of CD8+ T cells sorted from blood. The receptors were sampled from a woman between 18 and 29 years old in good health.

This clonotype was observed at least ten times. J is TRBJ1-5 and V is TRBV12-3 or TRBV12-4; 8 nucleotides align to TRBD1. V shed 3 bases and J 9 bases; nucleotides not matched to a gene: 7. The CDR3 is made up of 14 amino acids. In nucleotides, the CDR3 is TGTGCCAGCAGTTTCGACAGGGGACTTACGCCCCAGCATTTT. This gives the protein CASSFDRGLTPQHF.

The chain carries TRBV3-1 and TRBJ2-1, with D possibly matching TRBD2 (5 bases). Trimming removed 0 bases from V and 4 bases from J, with 13 bases in between. CDR1 is LGHDT, CDR2 YNNKEL, per germline (reference sequence). There are 16 residues in the CDR3. The CDR3 nucleotides are TGTGCCAGCAGCCAAGACGCCGGGGAACGGTACAATGAGCAGTTCTTC. Translated: CASSQDAGERYNEQFF.

J is TRBJ1-1 and V is TRBV4-1; unclear D gene. Germline V lookup: CDR1 MGHRA, CDR2 YSYEKL. The CDR3 runs 15 residues. V gave up 3 bases and J gave up 1 base, with 12 bases separating them. The DNA for the CDR3 is TGCGCCAGCAGCCATCGGGTCGGACCGAACACTGAAGCTTTCTTT. Its translation is CASSHRVGPNTEAFF.

This clonotype was detected only a few times. V is TRBV4-1 and J is TRBJ2-3; unclear D gene. The CDR3 has 15 residues. Germline lookup yields CDR1 MGHRA and CDR2 YSYEKL. V lost 1 base, J lost 2 bases, and 10 bases lay in between. The CDR3 DNA reads as TGCGCCAGCAGCCAAGTTCAAGTTAACACAGATACGCAGTATTTT. As protein: CASSQVQVNTDTQYF.

This clonotype came up a few times. The chain carries TRBV9 and TRBJ2-1, with 8 bases that match TRBD2. J lost 10 bases, V lost 4 bases, and 10 bases had no gene match. This CDR3 has 14 amino acids. The germline CDR1 and CDR2 sequences are SGDLS and YYNGEE. CDR3 protein: CASSLSGTRDEQFF. DNA for the CDR3: TGTGCCAGCAGCTTAAGCGGGACTAGGGACGAGCAGTTCTTC.

This clonotype has a count of ten or more. The rearrangement uses TRBV7-8 and TRBJ2-3; 7 positions match TRBD2. V shed 1 base, J shed 3 bases, and the junction held 4 bases outside the gene matches. The CDR3 has 15 amino acids. The germline gives CDR1 SGHVS, CDR2 FQNEAQ. The CDR3 sequence is CASSLGGTTTDTQYF. In nucleotides, the CDR3 is TGTGCCAGCAGCTTAGGGGGGACTACTACAGATACGCAGTATTTT.

Only a few counts were recorded for this clonotype. DNA for the CDR3: TGTGCCAGCAGCCAGACGCCTTCAGGCGACCAAGAGACCCAGTACTTC. Its protein is CASSQTPSGDQETQYF. This chain joins TRBV3-1 and TRBJ2-5; no firm D call. Per germline, CDR1 LGHDT and CDR2 YNNKEL (reference sequence). The V end lost 3 bases, the J end lost 0 bases, and 14 bases lay between the germline ends. The CDR3 covers 16 residues.

This clonotype appeared many times. V usage is TRBV12-3 or TRBV12-4 and J usage is TRBJ2-4; D possibly corresponds to TRBD2 (6 bases). V gave up 7 bases and J gave up 6 bases, with 16 bases separating them. The CDR3 is 14 amino acids. The CDR3: CASTIGGVGNIQYF. CDR3 DNA sequence: TGTGCCAGCACCATCGGAGGGGTCGGAAACATTCAGTACTTC.

In its sample, this clonotype was seen a few times. V gene TRBV3-1 combines with J gene TRBJ1-1, with D uncertain. The V end lost 1 base, the J end lost 3 bases, and 6 bases lay between the germline ends. Germline V gene sequence: CDR1 LGHDT, CDR2 YNNKEL (reference sequence). The CDR3 spans 13 residues. CDR3 amino acids: CASSQGEYTEAFF. For the CDR3, the DNA is TGTGCCAGCAGCCAAGGGGAGTACACTGAAGCTTTCTTT.

This chain connects TRBV15 to TRBJ1-3; D is ambiguous. Germline-derived CDR1 and CDR2 are LNHNV and YYDKDF (reference sequence). Trimming pared 4 bases from V and 0 bases from J, leaving 7 bases between. This CDR3 region has 14 residues. The CDR3 coding sequence is TGTGCCACCAGCACGGGGAACTCTGGAAACACCATATATTTT. Its protein is CATSTGNSGNTIYF.

Worth noting for this clonotype: Relative to the germline gene, one junction end is altered; a read error may explain this. This rearrangement joins TRBV6-1 to TRBJ2-7, with 11 nucleotides matching TRBD1. This CDR3 region has 14 residues. Germline V gene sequence: CDR1 MNHNS, CDR2 SASEGT. Here the CDR3 reads CASSPGQGVLAGNF. CDR3 coding DNA: TGTGCCAGCTCCCCGGGACAGGGGGTCCTAGCGGGAAACTTC.

In its sample, this clonotype was seen many times. This chain joins TRBV7-8 and TRBJ1-5, with 9 bases that match TRBD1. This CDR3 has 15 amino acids. The germline V gene has CDR1 SGHVS and CDR2 FQNEAQ. V shed 5 bases, J shed 5 bases, and the junction held 7 bases outside the gene matches. The CDR3 DNA is TGTGCCAGCAGCCTGACGGGACAGGGCTATCAGCCCCAGCATTTT. Translating it yields CASSLTGQGYQPQHF. The complete variable domain, with remaining parts taken from reference TRBV7-8 and TRBJ1-5, reads GAGVSQSPRYKVAKRGQDVALRCDPISGHVSLFWYQQALGQGPEFLTYFQNEAQLDKSGLPSDRFFAERPEGSVSTLKIQRTQQEDSAVYLCASSLTGQGYQPQHFGDGTRLSIL.

This chain uses TRBV29-1 with TRBJ1-1, with D possibly TRBD1 on 5 matching bases. The CDR3 has 14 residues. Trimming removed 5 bases at V and 8 bases at J, with 21 bases between. Germline lookup yields CDR1 SQVTM and CDR2 ANQGSEA. The CDR3, as DNA: TGCAGCGTTCCCTCGACAGATCACGGGCTAGAAGCTTTCTTT. Translated: CSVPSTDHGLEAFF. Complete variable domain (other parts from reference TRBV29-1 and TRBJ1-1): SAVISQKPSRDICQRGTSLTIQCQVDSQVTMMFWYRQQPGQSLTLIATANQGSEATYESGFVIDKFPISRPNLTFSTLTVSNMSPEDSSIYLCSVPSTDHGLEAFFGQGTRLTVV.

This clonotype was seen repeatedly, ten times or more. This chain links TRBV12-3 or TRBV12-4 with TRBJ2-1, with a possible D match to TRBD2 (5 bases). The CDR3 is 15 amino acids. V was trimmed by 2 bases and J by 8 bases, leaving 16 bases between them. Here the CDR3 reads CASSLSPEWRHEQFF. CDR3 DNA: TGTGCCAGCAGTTTATCCCCAGAATGGAGGCATGAGCAGTTCTTC.

V is TRBV6-5 and J is TRBJ2-3, with 9 bases fitting TRBD2. J lost 2 bases, V lost 0 bases, and 12 bases had no gene match. The CDR3 runs to 19 residues. Germline values: CDR1 MNHEY, CDR2 SVGAGI. The CDR3 here is CASSYSRSGGSRITDTQYF. For the CDR3, the DNA is TGTGCCAGCAGTTACTCGAGGAGCGGGGGGTCCCGCATCACAGATACGCAGTATTTT.

This clonotype was detected many times. This CDR3 is CASSSDLNEQFF. As DNA, the CDR3 is TGTGCCAGCAGCTCGGACCTTAATGAGCAGTTCTTC. V gene TRBV12-3 or TRBV12-4 combines with J gene TRBJ2-1; D gene ambiguous. Trimming took 6 bases from V and 7 from J, leaving 10 bases between them. This CDR3 is 12 amino acids long.

The rearrangement joins TRBV7-9 to TRBJ2-1, with D perhaps matching TRBD2 (6 bases). Germline CDR1 is SEHNR and CDR2 is FQNEAQ (reference sequence). The length of the CDR3 is 16 residues. Trimming took 1 base from V and 1 from J, leaving 11 bases between them. CDR3 sequence reads: CASSLVRDSSYNEQFF. The CDR3 nucleotides read TGTGCCAGCAGCTTAGTCCGGGACTCTTCCTACAATGAGCAGTTCTTC.

The genes are TRBV6-1 and TRBJ2-1, with a tentative D call TRBD1 (5 bases). V lost 2 bases, J lost 0 bases, and 8 bases lay in between. There are 15 residues in the CDR3. Germline CDR1 is MNHNS and CDR2 is SASEGT. CDR3 in amino acids: CASSEIDSSYNEQFF. The DNA of the CDR3 is TGTGCCAGCAGTGAAATAGACAGCTCCTACAATGAGCAGTTCTTC.

The genes are TRBV6-1 and TRBJ2-2; 12 nucleotides align to TRBD2. The CDR3 sequence is 15 residues long. The junction had 2 bases not matched to a gene; V was cut back by 2 bases and J by 7 bases. Per the germline V gene, CDR1 is MNHNS and CDR2 is SASEGT. In nucleotides, the CDR3 is TGTGCCAGCAGTGAACTAGCGGGGGGGCACGGGGAGCTGTTTTTT. Translating gives CASSELAGGHGELFF.

This clonotype occurred a few times. This chain links TRBV9 with TRBJ2-1; tentative D call: TRBD2 (5 bases). Trimming removed 3 bases from V and 4 bases from J, with 23 bases in between. The CDR3 extends over 18 amino acids. Looked up from germline, CDR1 is SGDLS and CDR2 is YYNGEE. CDR3 protein: CASSAEGTNKLQYNEQFF. The CDR3 nucleotides read TGTGCCAGCAGCGCAGAGGGAACAAATAAATTACAATACAATGAGCAGTTCTTC.

This clonotype has more than one count but fewer than ten. V is TRBV28 and J is TRBJ2-2, with D tentatively TRBD2 (6 bases). Germline CDR1 MDHEN, CDR2 SYDVKM. V was clipped by 5 bases and J by 1 base, with 14 bases between them. The CDR3 has 16 amino acids. CDR3 amino acids: CASSEALTRNTGELFF. The CDR3 nucleotides read TGTGCCAGCAGTGAGGCCTTGACTAGGAACACCGGGGAGCTGTTTTTT.